The clone carrying this TCR beta chain was counted a few times. Its antigen remains unidentified. The sample is drawn from a study of T cells after yellow fever vaccination. Study background: Any fraction with a low cell number was prepared using SMART-Seq v4 Ultra Low Input. Study conclusions and caveats: A limited proportion of clonotypes was detected within both the CD4 and CD8 compartments. Compared with primary, the secondary response was weaker and peaked at day 5, not 15.

The study made its TCR cDNA through 5'RACE template switching. That step introduced a universal primer site along with UMIs. TCRdb processed the 5' RACE reads anew with MiXCR; each CDR3 protein has one entry. The sample consists of just under 600,000 distinct CDR3 sequences, around an eighth of them appearing once. Per the germline V gene, CDR1 is KGHSH and CDR2 is LQKENI. Trimming took 3 bases from V and 8 from J, leaving 16 bases between them. The CDR3 is 15 amino acids. V and J are TRBV18 and TRBJ1-4, with TRBD1 as a possible D gene (5 bases). The sequencing here drew on PBMCs, taken on the day of the yellow fever booster vaccination. This sequence was found in a man aged 25 to 45 who received the YFV17D yellow fever vaccine. The CDR3 DNA reads as TGTGCCAGCTCACCTAGTCGAGGGGATAACGAAAAACTGTTTTTT. As protein: CASSPSRGDNEKLFF.